This TCR beta chain came from a study of blood T cell repertoires in COVID-19. The method was immunoSEQ multiplex PCR; TCRdb's version includes in-frame clones alone and lacks a portion of them. Of about 110,000 clones listed, 70% to 85% were seen once; the top ten hold 20% to 25%. This clone has a handful of counts. Deletions cut 0 bases from V and 7 bases from J, with 17 bases between. CDR3 length: 17 amino acids. From germline, CDR1 is SGHDT and CDR2 YYEEEE. The chain combines TRBV5-6 with TRBJ1-6; tentatively, D is TRBD1 (5 bases). Sequenced sample: peripheral blood. The clonotype comes from a man between 65 and 85 years old with active or convalescent COVID-19. DNA of the CDR3: TGTGCCAGCAGCTTGGCGGGGGGGGTCTACGCCAATTCACCCCTCCACTTT. This translates into CASSLAGGVYANSPLHF. The full variable domain, rest sourced from reference TRBV5-6 and TRBJ1-6, is DAGVTQSPTHLIKTRGQQVTLRCSPKSGHDTVSWYQQALGQGPQFIFQYYEEEERQRGNFPDRFSGHQFPNYSSELNVNALLLGDSALYLCASSLAGGVYANSPLHFGNGTRLTVT.